One and the same sample provided the 10 T cell receptor beta chains below, sequenced in a study of shared clonotypes between healthy human individuals. Clones were read by immunoSEQ multiplex PCR, and TCRdb kept only the in-frame ones, dropping some. The sample yields hundreds of thousands of clones, 95% to 97% seen once. Naive-designated CD8 cells lacked CD45RO, were positively enriched for CCR7, and omitted terminally differentiated effector memory CD45RA+ cells. The specimen sequenced was naive CD8+ T cells sorted from blood. These receptor sequences come from a woman aged 25 to 39 in good health.

The genes are TRBV29-1 and TRBJ1-5, with TRBD1 as a possible D gene (6 bases). Between the trimmed V and J ends, which lost 6 bases and 1 base, there was a span of 10 bases. This CDR3 is 13 amino acids long. Germline-derived CDR1 and CDR2 are SQVTM and ANQGSEA. CDR3 sequence reads: CSVADRSNQPQHF. CDR3 nucleotide sequence: TGCAGCGTGGCCGACAGGAGCAATCAGCCCCAGCATTTT.

Remarks on this clone: Other DNA sequences of this sample code for an identical CDR3. V usage is TRBV19 and J usage is TRBJ2-2, with TRBD1 as a possible D gene (6 bases). The CDR3 is 15 amino acids. From germline, CDR1 is LNHDA and CDR2 SQIVND (reference sequence). Trimming cost V 1 base and J 1 base, with 7 bases left between them. The CDR3, as DNA: TGTGCCAGTAGTATAGCAGGGGTGAACACCGGGGAGCTGTTTTTT. Translating gives CASSIAGVNTGELFF. The full variable domain, its missing parts supplied by reference TRBV19 and TRBJ2-2, is DGGITQSPKYLFRKEGQNVTLSCEQNLNHDAMYWYRQDPGQGLRLIYYSQIVNDFQKGDIAEGYSVSREKKESFPLTVTSAQKNPTAFYLCASSIAGVNTGELFFGEGSRLTVL.

Concerning this clone itself: Different DNA sequences within this sample yield the same CDR3. The chain is built from TRBV9 and TRBJ2-7; D perhaps matches TRBD2 (6 bases). Trimming pared 7 bases from V and 0 bases from J, leaving 8 bases between. The CDR3 loop spans 12 amino acids. In germline, CDR1 is SGDLS, CDR2 YYNGEE. In DNA form, the CDR3 reads TGTGCCAGCGGGAGGAGCTCCTACGAGCAGTACTTC. It specifies CASGRSSYEQYF.

The chain employs TRBV5-8 and TRBJ1-5; possibly TRBD1 for D (6 bases). The V and J ends lost 4 bases and 0 bases respectively, with 17 bases between them. The V gene's germline CDR1 is SGHTS and CDR2 YDEGEE. This CDR3 is 17 amino acids long. CDR3 bases: TGTGCCAGCAGCACAAAGGACAGAGCTAATAGCAATCAGCCCCAGCATTTT. Encoded protein: CASSTKDRANSNQPQHF.

The chain links TRBV19 to TRBJ2-3; 10 bases line up with TRBD2. V dropped 5 bases and J dropped 4; count of bases not matched to a gene: 9. Germline values: CDR1 LNHDA, CDR2 SQIVND (reference sequence). The CDR3 spans 16 residues. As DNA, the CDR3 is TGTGCCAGTAGTTCACTTCTAGCGGGAGTGGCAGATACGCAGTATTTT. Amino acid sequence: CASSSLLAGVADTQYF.

This sequence joins TRBV30 and TRBJ2-7; D is tentatively TRBD1 or TRBD2 (5 bases each). This CDR3 is 14 amino acids long. Trimming pared 0 bases from V and 5 bases from J, leaving 14 bases between. Per the germline V gene, CDR1 is GTSNPN and CDR2 is SVGIG (reference sequence). The CDR3 spells CAWSVWTRRNEQYF. CDR3 nucleotide sequence: TGTGCCTGGAGTGTTTGGACACGGAGGAACGAGCAGTACTTC.

This clone was found once. The V and J genes are TRBV5-6 and TRBJ2-2; no reliable D call. V gave up 5 bases and J gave up 1 base, with 9 bases separating them. The CDR3 runs 14 residues. Germline lookup yields CDR1 SGHDT and CDR2 YYEEEE. CDR3 in amino acids: CASSLDLNTGELFF. The CDR3 DNA follows: TGTGCCAGCAGTCTAGACCTGAACACCGGGGAGCTGTTTTTT.

The chain couples TRBV27 to TRBJ2-7; D is undetermined. V lost 4 bases, J lost 0 bases, and 1 base lay in between. Looked up from germline, CDR1 is MNHEY and CDR2 is SMNVEV (reference sequence). The CDR3 contains 11 residues. CDR3 sequence: CASSYSYEQYF. The DNA of the CDR3 is TGTGCCAGCAGTTACTCCTACGAGCAGTACTTC.

The gene calls are TRBV19 and TRBJ1-2, with a possible D match to TRBD1 (6 bases). The CDR3 sequence is 15 residues long. V lost 0 bases and J 6 bases, leaving 14 bases between the germline ends. Germline V lookup: CDR1 LNHDA, CDR2 SQIVND (reference sequence). The CDR3 nucleotides read TGTGCCAGTAGTATAGATCGGGCAGGGGCGCATGGCTACACCTTC. Residues: CASSIDRAGAHGYTF.

About this clone: Within the sample, other DNA sequences also encode this same CDR3. This sequence joins TRBV27 and TRBJ2-7; no reliable D call. Germline CDR1 and CDR2: MNHEY and SMNVEV (reference sequence). The CDR3 consists of 14 residues. Trimming left V 0 bases short and J 0 bases short, with 6 bases between. CDR3 DNA sequence: TGTGCCAGCAGTTTATCAGGGAACTCCTACGAGCAGTACTTC. This sequence encodes CASSLSGNSYEQYF.